These 27 T cell receptor beta chains originate from one sample sequenced in a study of shared clonotypes between healthy human individuals. TCRdb's table, derived via immunoSEQ multiplex PCR, lists solely in-frame clones and lacks some. Found here are roughly 2.1 million clones, under 95% of them singletons; the top ten hold roughly 1.7%. Terminally differentiated effector memory CD45RA+ cells were excluded by CCR7 positive selection of CD45RO-negative cells. Specimen: naive CD8+ T cells from PBMCs. All receptors derive from a man younger than 35 in good health. Some clones in this sample may be carry-over from other donors' samples.

Only one count was recorded for this clone. The chain uses TRBV7-3 and TRBJ1-1, with 8 bases aligning to TRBD1. Germline CDR1 reads SGHTA; CDR2 reads FQGTGA. The CDR3 spans 13 residues. V lost 2 bases and J lost 8; bases outside the gene matches: 4. The chain's CDR3 is CASSLFRDREAFF. The DNA of the CDR3 is TGTGCCAGCAGCTTATTCCGGGACAGGGAAGCTTTCTTT.

This clone was seen only once. The chain combines TRBV4-2 with TRBJ1-2, with 7 nucleotides matching TRBD1. CDR3 length equals 14 residues. Germline lookup yields CDR1 LGHNA and CDR2 YNFKEQ. V was pared by 1 base and J by 5 bases, with 4 bases of the junction left unmatched. CDR3 residues: CASSQGQGSYGYTF. The CDR3 bases are TGTGCCAGCAGCCAAGGACAGGGTAGTTATGGCTACACCTTC.

The J gene is TRBJ1-1, the V gene TRBV11-2; D perhaps matches TRBD1 (6 bases). The V gene's germline CDR1 is SGHAT and CDR2 FQNNGV. V lost 5 bases and J lost 3, with 19 bases in between. This CDR3 is built from 16 residues. The CDR3 reads CASSPPWRGPDTEAFF. The CDR3 DNA sequence: TGTGCCAGCAGCCCCCCTTGGCGGGGGCCGGACACTGAAGCTTTCTTT.

The V gene is TRBV11-1, the J gene TRBJ2-7; possibly TRBD2 for D (5 bases). The V gene lost 7 bases and the J gene lost 2 bases, with 24 bases spanning the gap. The length of the CDR3 is 17 residues. Germline CDR1 SGHAT, CDR2 FQDESV (reference sequence). The CDR3 region has the DNA TGTGCCAGCACCCCTGGGCCCGGAGGAGGTGGCACCTACGAGCAGTACTTC. This encodes CASTPGPGGGGTYEQYF.

The V call is TRBV28, the J call TRBJ2-4, with 8 bases that match TRBD2. CDR1 MDHEN and CDR2 SYDVKM come from the germline V gene. The ends lost 7 bases at V and 3 bases at J; junction bases unmatched: 14. The CDR3 sequence is 17 residues long. CDR3 bases: TGTGCCAGCACTCCCCGGGGGGGACTATACGTCAAAAACATTCAGTACTTC. This sequence encodes CASTPRGGLYVKNIQYF.

To note about this clone: Other DNA sequences in this specimen translate into the identical CDR3. The gene calls are TRBV5-6 and TRBJ2-1; D might be TRBD1 (6 bases). From germline, CDR1 is SGHDT and CDR2 YYEEEE. V lost 2 bases and J 0 bases, leaving 9 bases between the germline ends. The length of the CDR3 is 15 residues. The CDR3 DNA follows: TGTGCCAGCAGCTTAGGGACAAGCTCCTACAATGAGCAGTTCTTC. Its translation: CASSLGTSSYNEQFF.

V is TRBV7-9 and J is TRBJ1-2; D not certain. The germline V gene has CDR1 SEHNR and CDR2 FQNEAQ (reference sequence). The CDR3 is 15 residues long. Trimming removed 2 bases at V and 4 bases at J, with 14 bases between. The CDR3 DNA is TGTGCCAGCAGCTTAAGCGAGAACCCGTTCTATGGCTACACCTTC. It encodes CASSLSENPFYGYTF. The complete variable domain, with remaining parts taken from reference TRBV7-9 and TRBJ1-2, reads DTGVSQNPRHKITKRGQNVTFRCDPISEHNRLYWYRQTLGQGPEFLTYFQNEAQLEKSRLLSDRFSAERPKGSFSTLEIQRTEQGDSAMYLCASSLSENPFYGYTFGSGTRLTVV.

J is TRBJ1-5 and V is TRBV10-3; D is undetermined. The germline V gene encodes CDR1 ENHRY and CDR2 SYGVKD. Deletions cut 5 bases from V and 2 bases from J, with 13 bases between. The CDR3 consists of 15 residues. The CDR3 region is CAISSYTYGNQPQHF. As DNA, the CDR3 is TGTGCCATCAGTTCTTATACATACGGCAATCAGCCCCAGCATTTT.

This chain uses TRBV5-6 with TRBJ2-7; TRBD1 aligns across 9 bases. The germline gives CDR1 SGHDT, CDR2 YYEEEE. J lost 1 base, V lost 4 bases, and 12 bases had no gene match. This CDR3 spans 17 amino acids. DNA of the CDR3: TGTGCCAGCAGCCCCTCTGACAGGGGGGTTTATTCCTACGAGCAGTACTTC. Translated, it gives CASSPSDRGVYSYEQYF.

V is TRBV2 and J is TRBJ1-1; maybe TRBD1 (6 bases). This CDR3 spans 15 amino acids. Germline CDR1 reads SNHLY; CDR2 reads FYNNEI. With 8 bases removed from V and 4 bases from J, the gap between germline ends came to 20 bases. The CDR3: CASHRDGGLGTEAFF. CDR3 sequence (DNA): TGTGCCAGCCATAGGGACGGGGGGCTTGGCACTGAAGCTTTCTTT. Filled out from reference TRBV2 and TRBJ1-1, the complete variable domain reads EPEVTQTPSHQVTQMGQEVILRCVPISNHLYFYWYRQILGQKVEFLVSFYNNEISEKSEIFDDQFSVERPDGSNFTLKIRSTKLEDSAMYFCASHRDGGLGTEAFFGQGTRLTVV.

About this clone itself: Other DNA sequences in the sample encode the same CDR3. The genes are TRBV27 and TRBJ1-5; D remains unclear. CDR1 and CDR2 from the germline V gene are MNHEY and SMNVEV (reference sequence). This CDR3 is built from 13 residues. V was cut by 6 bases and J by 0 bases, with 6 bases left in between. In DNA form, the CDR3 reads TGTGCCAGCAGACTATATAGCAATCAGCCCCAGCATTTT. This sequence encodes CASRLYSNQPQHF.

The J gene is TRBJ1-1, the V gene TRBV4-3, with 10 bases lining up with TRBD1. Germline V lookup: CDR1 LGHNA, CDR2 YSLEER. This CDR3 region has 17 residues. J was trimmed by 1 base and V by 3 bases; bases with no gene match: 8. This chain's CDR3 is CASSQRWTGGTNTEAFF. CDR3 nucleotides: TGCGCCAGCAGCCAGCGGTGGACAGGGGGGACGAACACTGAAGCTTTCTTT.

The chain recombines TRBV5-4 with TRBJ2-7, with 7 bases that match TRBD2. Germline CDR1 is SGHNT and CDR2 is YYREEE (reference sequence). This CDR3 has 14 residues. The trim removed 4 bases at V and 5 bases at J, leaving 9 bases unmatched. Here the CDR3 DNA reads TGTGCCAGCAGCCCCGGGGGGTCGCCACACGAGCAGTACTTC. Translated: CASSPGGSPHEQYF.

The gene calls are TRBV19 and TRBJ2-2; TRBD1 is a possible D gene (6 bases). Germline CDR1 reads LNHDA; CDR2 reads SQIVND (reference sequence). Trimming shortened V by 5 bases and J by 1 base, and 11 bases separated the two germline ends. This CDR3 region has 15 residues. The CDR3 here is CASSVSDRNTGELFF. For the CDR3, the DNA is TGTGCCAGTAGTGTCTCGGACAGGAACACCGGGGAGCTGTTTTTT.

The chain is built from TRBV6-1 and TRBJ2-7, with 8 bases that match TRBD1. V shed 5 bases and J 4 bases; nucleotides not matched to a gene: 7. The germline V gene encodes CDR1 MNHNS and CDR2 SASEGT. The CDR3 totals 14 residues. DNA of the CDR3: TGTGCCAGCAGTTTACAGGGGGGAATTTACGAGCAGTACTTC. Protein sequence: CASSLQGGIYEQYF.

This clone came up once. This chain joins TRBV18 and TRBJ2-3; D gene ambiguous. The CDR3 contains 15 residues. Germline CDR1 and CDR2: KGHSH and LQKENI. V was trimmed by 5 bases and J by 5 bases, leaving 17 bases between them. CDR3 residues: CASSAITGLEDTQYF. The CDR3 nucleotides read TGTGCCAGCTCAGCAATTACGGGTCTAGAAGATACGCAGTATTTT.

The chain couples TRBV2 to TRBJ2-2; TRBD2 matches at 11 bases. CDR1 is SNHLY, CDR2 FYNNEI, per germline. The CDR3 totals 21 residues. Trimming at V came to 6 bases and at J to 0 bases, leaving 18 bases not matched to a gene. Here the CDR3 DNA reads TGTGCCAGCAGGTCCCGATTAGGCCTAGCGGGAGGAAGCTCGAACACCGGGGAGCTGTTTTTT. Its protein product is CASRSRLGLAGGSSNTGELFF.

The CDR3 is CALLALSTDTQYF. The CDR3 DNA reads as TGTGCCTTACTAGCGCTTAGCACAGATACGCAGTATTTT. This rearrangement joins TRBV7-9 to TRBJ2-3, with 7 bases aligning to TRBD2. This CDR3 region has 13 residues. The V segment lost 11 bases and the J segment 0 bases; nucleotides outside the gene matches: 5. From germline, CDR1 is SEHNR and CDR2 FQNEAQ (reference sequence).

The chain carries TRBV19 and TRBJ2-7; D is ambiguous. V lost 2 bases to trimming and J lost 3 bases, with 11 bases between them. This CDR3 comprises 14 residues. Germline loops: CDR1 LNHDA, CDR2 SQIVND (reference sequence). DNA of the CDR3: TGTGCCAGTAGTATAATTGGACGGTACTACGAGCAGTACTTC. It codes for CASSIIGRYYEQYF.

V usage is TRBV7-6 and J usage is TRBJ2-7, with D perhaps TRBD1 (6 bases). Germline loops: CDR1 SGHVS, CDR2 FNYEAQ. The CDR3 length is 16 residues. Deletions cut 1 base from V and 3 bases from J, with 16 bases between. Here the CDR3 reads CASSLGVTGTYYEQYF. CDR3 sequence (DNA): TGTGCCAGCAGCTTAGGGGTGACAGGTACCTACTACGAGCAGTACTTC.

Concerning this clone itself: The same CDR3 can be traced to other DNA sequences in this sample. J is TRBJ2-1 and V is TRBV9; 8 bases are shared with TRBD1. In germline, CDR1 is SGDLS, CDR2 YYNGEE. With V trimmed by 0 bases and J by 2 bases, 1 base remained unmatched. This CDR3 contains 15 residues. The CDR3 spells CASSVGRGPYNEQFF. The CDR3 nucleotides read TGTGCCAGCAGCGTAGGCAGGGGGCCCTACAATGAGCAGTTCTTC.

The V call is TRBV19, the J call TRBJ1-5; D gene uncertain. Deletions cut 9 bases from V and 2 bases from J, with 17 bases between. The CDR3 sequence is 15 residues long. The germline CDR1 and CDR2 sequences are LNHDA and SQIVND (reference sequence). The CDR3: CASSRNDNGNQPQHF. CDR3 bases: TGTGCCAGCAGTCGTAACGATAATGGCAATCAGCCCCAGCATTTT.

The chain has TRBV28 and TRBJ2-7; the D gene could be TRBD1 or TRBD2 (5 bases each). Trimming cost V 5 bases and J 5 bases, with 19 bases left between them. This CDR3 spans 15 amino acids. Germline-derived CDR1 and CDR2 are MDHEN and SYDVKM. CDR3 residues: CASSGTDVLLHEQYF. Here the CDR3 DNA reads TGTGCCAGCAGTGGGACGGACGTTTTGTTGCACGAGCAGTACTTC.

The rearrangement joins TRBV5-1 to TRBJ2-3; 13 nucleotides line up with TRBD2. Germline V gives CDR1 SGHRS, CDR2 YFSETQ. After removal of 2 bases from V and 4 bases from J, the junction contained 4 bases not matched to a gene. This CDR3 region has 16 residues. In DNA, the CDR3 is TGCGCCAGCAGCTTCACTAGCGGGAGGGCCCCAGATACGCAGTATTTT. It is translated as CASSFTSGRAPDTQYF.

The rearrangement links TRBV19 to TRBJ2-7, with D possibly being TRBD2 (6 bases). The CDR3 consists of 13 residues. V shed 9 bases and J shed 4 bases, with 16 bases lying between them. Germline V CDR1 and CDR2: LNHDA, SQIVND (reference sequence). The CDR3: CASSRGSGYEQYF. The CDR3 DNA reads as TGTGCCAGCAGCCGCGGTAGCGGATACGAGCAGTACTTC.

The chain links TRBV6-5 to TRBJ2-6, with D uncertain. The CDR3 loop spans 13 amino acids. Germline CDR1 and CDR2: MNHEY and SVGAGI. V was shortened by 4 bases and J by 4 bases, with 5 bases between the two germline ends. CDR3 in DNA: TGTGCCAGCAGTTTTTCCGGGGCCAACGTCCTGACTTTC. Translating gives CASSFSGANVLTF.

J is TRBJ2-5 and V is TRBV27; D is perhaps TRBD2 (5 bases). This CDR3 contains 14 residues. The ends were cut back, 5 bases at V and 1 base at J, with 11 bases in the middle. Germline V gene data show CDR1 as MNHEY and CDR2 as SMNVEV (reference sequence). In nucleotides, the CDR3 is TGTGCCAGCAGTGAAAGAGCGGCCCAAGAGACCCAGTACTTC. Translating it yields CASSERAAQETQYF.